What follows is one TCR beta chain and its context. The data were produced by immunoSEQ multiplex PCR, yet TCRdb's version contains in-frame clones alone and is incomplete. The table shows some 320,000 clones, with roughly nine tenths occurring only once. This entry belongs to a study of blood T cell repertoires in COVID-19. Germline-derived CDR1 and CDR2 are SGHAT and FQNNGV. V trimming: 4 bases; J trimming: 1 base; junction bases outside the gene matches: 8. The CDR3 is made up of 17 amino acids. Material for sequencing was PBMCs or T cells enriched from blood (not recorded which). V and J are TRBV11-2 and TRBJ2-1; TRBD2 matches 9 bases. The clonotype comes from a man in his sixties who had recovered from COVID-19. This chain's CDR3 is CASSSLRSGRSYNEQFF. CDR3 bases: TGTGCCAGCAGCTCCCTTAGGAGCGGGAGGTCCTACAATGAGCAGTTCTTC.